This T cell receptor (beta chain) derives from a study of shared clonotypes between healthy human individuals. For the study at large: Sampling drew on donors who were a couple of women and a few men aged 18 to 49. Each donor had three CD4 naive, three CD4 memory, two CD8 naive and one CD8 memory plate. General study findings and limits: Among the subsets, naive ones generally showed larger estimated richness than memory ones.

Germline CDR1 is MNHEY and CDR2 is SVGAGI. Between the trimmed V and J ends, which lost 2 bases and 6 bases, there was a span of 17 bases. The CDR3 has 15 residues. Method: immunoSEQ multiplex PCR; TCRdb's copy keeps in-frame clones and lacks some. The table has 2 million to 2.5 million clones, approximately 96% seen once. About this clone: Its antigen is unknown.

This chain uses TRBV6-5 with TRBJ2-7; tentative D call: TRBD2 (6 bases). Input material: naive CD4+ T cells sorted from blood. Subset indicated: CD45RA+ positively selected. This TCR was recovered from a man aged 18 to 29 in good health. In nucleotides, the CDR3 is TGTGCCAGCAGTTACCCGGACAACAAGGGAGGCGAGCAGTACTTC. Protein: CASSYPDNKGGEQYF.